This T cell receptor (beta chain) was found in a study of lymphopenia after photon versus proton radiotherapy. Study outcomes and limitations: Under photons, naive T cells and diversity fell while effector/memory populations rose. Post-nadir TCR diversity decline inversely tracked overall survival among those who died. Survival link was tested only in deceased patients; proton benefit remains a possibility. After the lymphocyte nadir, photon-treated repertoires showed oligoclonal expansion, especially of CD8+ Temra cells.

The data were produced by immunoSEQ multiplex PCR, yet TCRdb's version contains in-frame clones alone and is incomplete. The data contain about 39,000 clones, more than 85% of them singletons. The CDR3 totals 14 residues. CDR1 is SEHNR, CDR2 FQNEAQ, per germline (reference sequence). J was trimmed by 5 bases and V by 7 bases; bases with no gene match: 7. Turning to this clone: Its antigen is still unknown.

The sample consisted of peripheral blood, taken from a patient treated with photon-based radiotherapy. This TCR derives from a man in his fifties or sixties with cholangiocarcinoma. The rearrangement uses TRBV7-9 and TRBJ2-4; TRBD2 matches 8 bases. CDR3 in amino acids: CASTRSGGENIQYF. The CDR3 bases are TGTGCCAGCACAAGGAGCGGGGGCGAAAACATTCAGTACTTC. Full variable domain (rest looked up from reference TRBV7-9 and TRBJ2-4): DTGVSQNPRHKITKRGQNVTFRCDPISEHNRLYWYRQTLGQGPEFLTYFQNEAQLEKSRLLSDRFSAERPKGSFSTLEIQRTEQGDSAMYLCASTRSGGENIQYFGAGTRLSVL.